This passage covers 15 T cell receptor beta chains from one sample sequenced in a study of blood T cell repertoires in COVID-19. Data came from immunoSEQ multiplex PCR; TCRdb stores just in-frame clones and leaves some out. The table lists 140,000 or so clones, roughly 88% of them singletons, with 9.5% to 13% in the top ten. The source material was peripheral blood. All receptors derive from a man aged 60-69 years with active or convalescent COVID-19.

The CDR3 sequence is CASSIGHMNTEAFF. In DNA form, the CDR3 reads TGTGCCAGTAGTATAGGGCATATGAACACTGAAGCTTTCTTT. The rearrangement links TRBV19 to TRBJ1-1; D is ambiguous. Trimming took 1 base from V and 0 from J, leaving 6 bases between them. The CDR3 has 14 residues. Germline CDR1 LNHDA, CDR2 SQIVND (reference sequence).

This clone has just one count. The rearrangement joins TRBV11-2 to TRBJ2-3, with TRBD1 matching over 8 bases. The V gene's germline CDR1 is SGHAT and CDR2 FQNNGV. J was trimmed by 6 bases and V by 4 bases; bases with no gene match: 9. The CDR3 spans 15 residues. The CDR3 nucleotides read TGTGCCAGCAGCTCACATGACAGGGGAGAGGATACGCAGTATTTT. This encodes CASSSHDRGEDTQYF.

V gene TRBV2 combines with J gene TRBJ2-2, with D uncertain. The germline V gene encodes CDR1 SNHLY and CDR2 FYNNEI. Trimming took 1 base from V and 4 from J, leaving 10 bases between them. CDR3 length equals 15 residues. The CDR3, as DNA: TGTGCCAGCAGTGAAGTAGGAGTTGCCACCGGGGAGCTGTTTTTT. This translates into CASSEVGVATGELFF.

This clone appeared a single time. The CDR3 DNA follows: TGTGCCAGCAGGGGCGGGACAGGGTTTTTTGCTGATTCACCCCTCCACTTT. This gives the protein CASRGGTGFFADSPLHF. The gene calls are TRBV2 and TRBJ1-6, with 9 bases lining up with TRBD1. CDR1 is SNHLY and CDR2 is FYNNEI in the germline V gene. The CDR3 is made up of 17 amino acids. With V trimmed by 6 bases and J by 8 bases, 14 bases remained unmatched.

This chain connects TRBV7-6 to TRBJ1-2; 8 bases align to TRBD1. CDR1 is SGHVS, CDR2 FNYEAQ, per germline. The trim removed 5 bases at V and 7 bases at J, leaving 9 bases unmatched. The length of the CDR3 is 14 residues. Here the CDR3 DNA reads TGTGCCAGCAGCAGTGGACAGGGTTCGGGTGGCTACACCTTC. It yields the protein CASSSGQGSGGYTF.

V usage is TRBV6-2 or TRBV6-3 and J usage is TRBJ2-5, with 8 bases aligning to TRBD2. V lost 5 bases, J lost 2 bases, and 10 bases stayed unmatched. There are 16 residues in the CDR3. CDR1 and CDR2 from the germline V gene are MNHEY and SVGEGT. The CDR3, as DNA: TGTGCCAGCAGTCACTATAGCGGGAATCAACAAGAGACCCAGTACTTC. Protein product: CASSHYSGNQQETQYF.

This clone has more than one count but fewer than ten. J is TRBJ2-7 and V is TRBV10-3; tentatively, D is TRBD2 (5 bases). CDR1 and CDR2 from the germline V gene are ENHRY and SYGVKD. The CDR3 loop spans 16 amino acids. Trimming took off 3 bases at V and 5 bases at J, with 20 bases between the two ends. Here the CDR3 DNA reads TGTGCCATCAGTGACCCAGACCCCTCGGCTAGCCACGAGCAGTACGTC. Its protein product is CAISDPDPSASHEQYV.

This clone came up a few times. The CDR3 loop reads CATSEEGGGFNEQFF. CDR3 nucleotides: TGTGCCACCAGTGAGGAAGGGGGCGGTTTCAATGAGCAGTTCTTC. This chain links TRBV24-1 with TRBJ2-1; 7 bases align to TRBD1. Germline V gene sequence: CDR1 KGHDR, CDR2 SFDVKD. The CDR3 length is 15 residues. Losses at the gene ends were 4 bases for V and 6 bases for J; bases not matched to a gene: 8.

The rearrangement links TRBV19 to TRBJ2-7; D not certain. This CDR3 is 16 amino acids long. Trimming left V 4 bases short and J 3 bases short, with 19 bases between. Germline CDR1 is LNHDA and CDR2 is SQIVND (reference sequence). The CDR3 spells CASSNGRKPPNYEQYV. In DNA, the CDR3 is TGTGCCAGTAGTAATGGGCGAAAACCTCCGAACTACGAGCAGTACGTC.

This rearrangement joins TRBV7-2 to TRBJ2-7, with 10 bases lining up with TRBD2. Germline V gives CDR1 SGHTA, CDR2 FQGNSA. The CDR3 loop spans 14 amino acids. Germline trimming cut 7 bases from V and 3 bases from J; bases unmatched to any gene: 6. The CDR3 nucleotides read TGTGCCAGCACCTCTTCTAGCGGGGGCTACGAGCAGTACTTC. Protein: CASTSSSGGYEQYF.

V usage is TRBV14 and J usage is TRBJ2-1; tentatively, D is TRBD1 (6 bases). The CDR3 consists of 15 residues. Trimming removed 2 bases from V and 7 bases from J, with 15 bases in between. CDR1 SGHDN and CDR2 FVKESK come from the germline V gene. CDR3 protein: CASSQSLGARNEQFF. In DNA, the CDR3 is TGTGCCAGCAGCCAAAGTCTGGGGGCGAGGAATGAGCAGTTCTTC.

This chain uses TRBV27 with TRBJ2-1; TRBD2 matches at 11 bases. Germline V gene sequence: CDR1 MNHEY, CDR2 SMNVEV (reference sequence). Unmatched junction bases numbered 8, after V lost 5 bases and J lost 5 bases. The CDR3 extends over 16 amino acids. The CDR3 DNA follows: TGTGCCAGCAGTCCCCGTAGCGGGGGGGCTCACAATGAGCAGTTCTTC. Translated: CASSPRSGGAHNEQFF.

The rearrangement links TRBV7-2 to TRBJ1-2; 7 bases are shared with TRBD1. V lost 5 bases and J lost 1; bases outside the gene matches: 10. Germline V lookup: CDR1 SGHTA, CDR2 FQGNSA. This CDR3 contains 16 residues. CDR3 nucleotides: TGTGCCAGCAGCAAGGCCGGGACAGAGAGTAACTATGGCTACACCTTC. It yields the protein CASSKAGTESNYGYTF.

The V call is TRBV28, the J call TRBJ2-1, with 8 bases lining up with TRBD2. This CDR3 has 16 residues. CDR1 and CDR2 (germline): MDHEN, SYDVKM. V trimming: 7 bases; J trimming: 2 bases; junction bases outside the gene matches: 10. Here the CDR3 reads CASIMTGTRAYNEQFF. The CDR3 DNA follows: TGTGCCAGCATAATGACCGGGACTAGGGCCTACAATGAGCAGTTCTTC.

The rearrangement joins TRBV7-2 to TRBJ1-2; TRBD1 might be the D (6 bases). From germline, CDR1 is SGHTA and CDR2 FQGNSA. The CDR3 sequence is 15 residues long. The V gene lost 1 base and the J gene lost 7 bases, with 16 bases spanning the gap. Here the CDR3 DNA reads TGTGCCAGCAGCTTAGACGGGGGGCGTTTAGGTGGCTACACCTTC. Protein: CASSLDGGRLGGYTF.